The 17 T cell receptor beta chains reported below all come from one sample, sequenced in a study of identical twins. A single record per CDR3 protein comes from TCRdb applying MiXCR to the 5' RACE reads. This sample has about 18,000 distinct CDR3 sequences; just under 70% occur once, and the top ten carry under 7%. Specimen: memory (CD45RO+) T cells sorted from blood. The receptor source for this set is a woman aged 18-29 years in good health. This table probably holds off-target reads from a library built for another chain.

The V and J genes are TRBV10-3 and TRBJ2-1; D may be TRBD1 (5 bases). The length of the CDR3 is 12 residues. Germline assignment: CDR1 ENHRY and CDR2 SYGVKD. The V and J ends lost 5 bases and 10 bases respectively, with 12 bases between them. CDR3 region: CAISTGQKEQFF. Written as DNA, the CDR3 is TGTGCCATCAGTACAGGACAAAAAGAGCAGTTCTTC.

This chain uses TRBV29-1 with TRBJ2-3, with a tentative D call TRBD2 (6 bases). Germline CDR1 is SQVTM and CDR2 is ANQGSEA. The CDR3 is made up of 12 amino acids. The V end was cut by 1 base, the J end by 6 bases, with 8 bases between. CDR3 sequence reads: CSVEAGTDTQYF. The CDR3 DNA follows: TGCAGCGTTGAAGCAGGGACTGATACGCAGTATTTT.

This sequence joins TRBV3-1 and TRBJ2-3; D uncertain. CDR1 and CDR2 from the germline V gene are LGHDT and YNNKEL (reference sequence). CDR3 length: 15 amino acids. V was clipped by 7 bases and J by 4 bases, with 18 bases between them. The CDR3: CASTPGGGRSDTQYF. Written as DNA, the CDR3 is TGTGCCAGCACCCCAGGCGGCGGCAGGTCAGATACGCAGTATTTT.

The chain carries TRBV28 and TRBJ2-1, with no clear D. The length of the CDR3 is 16 residues. Per the germline V gene, CDR1 is MDHEN and CDR2 is SYDVKM. V was clipped by 5 bases and J by 2 bases, with 16 bases between them. The CDR3, as DNA: TGTGCCAGCAGTCGGACCACACCAGTAACCTACAATGAGCAGTTCTTC. This encodes CASSRTTPVTYNEQFF. Full variable domain (missing parts from reference TRBV28 and TRBJ2-1): DVKVTQSSRYLVKRTGEKVFLECVQDMDHENMFWYRQDPGLGLRLIYFSYDVKMKEKGDIPEGYSVSREKKERFSLILESASTNQTSMYLCASSRTTPVTYNEQFFGPGTRLTVL.

This sequence joins TRBV29-1 and TRBJ2-1; D may correspond to TRBD1 or TRBD2 (5 bases each). Germline V CDR1 and CDR2: SQVTM, ANQGSEA. Between the trimmed V and J ends, which lost 6 bases and 3 bases, there was a span of 12 bases. The CDR3 has 13 residues. The CDR3 DNA reads TGCAGCGTACCCGGGACGGTCTACAATGAGCAGTTCTTC. Translated, it gives CSVPGTVYNEQFF.

The chain recombines TRBV28 with TRBJ2-1; the D gene is possibly TRBD1 (5 bases). This CDR3 spans 14 amino acids. V was clipped by 6 bases and J by 7 bases, with 16 bases between them. Germline V lookup: CDR1 MDHEN, CDR2 SYDVKM. The CDR3 nucleotides are TGTGCCAGCAGCTACCCTGGGGCTCAGAATGAGCAGTTCTTC. Its translation is CASSYPGAQNEQFF.

In its sample, this clonotype was seen a few times. The chain has TRBV2 and TRBJ2-3; TRBD1 aligns across 9 bases. CDR1 is SNHLY, CDR2 FYNNEI, per germline. This CDR3 has 14 residues. V shed 10 bases, J shed 4 bases, and the junction held 9 bases outside the gene matches. The CDR3 sequence is CATLGDRVSDTQYF. The CDR3 coding sequence is TGTGCCACCCTCGGGGACAGGGTCTCAGATACGCAGTATTTT.

The rearrangement links TRBV11-3 to TRBJ2-1, with TRBD2 matching 13 bases. J gave up 6 bases and V 2 bases, and 4 bases lay outside the gene matches. CDR1 is SGHNT and CDR2 is YENEEA in the germline V gene. The CDR3 is 16 amino acids. CDR3 coding DNA: TGTGCCAGCAGCTTACATACTAGCGGGAGGGGCAATGAGCAGTTCTTC. It codes for CASSLHTSGRGNEQFF.

The V gene is TRBV6-5, the J gene TRBJ2-1, with 10 bases aligning to TRBD2. V gave up 5 bases and J gave up 5 bases; unmatched junction bases: 0. This CDR3 has 13 amino acids. CDR1 and CDR2 (germline): MNHEY, SVGAGI. CDR3 amino acids: CASSGLADNEQFF. CDR3 nucleotide sequence: TGTGCCAGCAGTGGACTAGCGGACAATGAGCAGTTCTTC.

The chain uses TRBV20-1 and TRBJ1-2; a weak D match, TRBD1 (5 bases). The germline V gene encodes CDR1 DFQATT and CDR2 SNEGSKA (reference sequence). The CDR3 loop spans 12 amino acids. With 5 bases removed from V and 4 bases from J, the gap between germline ends came to 11 bases. The CDR3, as DNA: TGCAGTGCTCTTACAGGCCCCTATGGCTACACCTTC. Its translation is CSALTGPYGYTF.

Only a few counts were recorded for this clonotype. The chain uses TRBV10-3 and TRBJ1-2; a possible D gene is TRBD1 (5 bases). Trimming pared 11 bases from V and 2 bases from J, leaving 15 bases between. Germline V gene data show CDR1 as ENHRY and CDR2 as SYGVKD. The CDR3 contains 13 residues. Written as DNA, the CDR3 is TGTGCCGCCGGGAGGACATCCAACTATGGCTACACCTTC. Encoded protein: CAAGRTSNYGYTF.

This rearrangement joins TRBV19 to TRBJ2-2; TRBD1 aligns across 7 bases. Trimming took 6 bases from V and 5 from J; bases not matched to a gene: 6. The CDR3 runs 14 residues. The germline V gene encodes CDR1 LNHDA and CDR2 SQIVND (reference sequence). The CDR3 nucleotides are TGTGCCAGTAGGTTCGACAGGGAGACCGGGGAGCTGTTTTTT. It codes for CASRFDRETGELFF.

This chain links TRBV4-2 with TRBJ2-7; unclear D gene. V gave up 0 bases and J gave up 5 bases, with 14 bases separating them. This CDR3 comprises 15 residues. Looked up from germline, CDR1 is LGHNA and CDR2 is YNFKEQ. In DNA, the CDR3 is TGTGCCAGCAGCCAAGATAGGACGGATAGACACGAGCAGTACTTC. It encodes CASSQDRTDRHEQYF.

The V gene is TRBV10-3, the J gene TRBJ2-2; 9 nucleotides agree with TRBD2. Looked up from germline, CDR1 is ENHRY and CDR2 is SYGVKD. The CDR3 spans 13 residues. J gave up 7 bases and V 9 bases, and 6 bases lay outside the gene matches. The CDR3 nucleotides read TGTGCCATTTCAATTAGCGGGAGCGGGGAGCTGTTTTTT. It encodes CAISISGSGELFF.

CDR3 DNA: TGTGCCAGCAGCTTGGCTCAGGGGGCGCATACCGGGGAGCTGTTTTTT. Protein sequence: CASSLAQGAHTGELFF. This sequence joins TRBV5-5 and TRBJ2-2, with 8 bases matching TRBD1. CDR1 SGHKS and CDR2 YYEKEE come from the germline V gene (reference sequence). J gave up 5 bases and V 0 bases, and 6 bases lay outside the gene matches. The CDR3 spans 16 residues.

The rearrangement joins TRBV5-5 to TRBJ2-7; 8 nucleotides align to TRBD1. In germline, CDR1 is SGHKS, CDR2 YYEKEE (reference sequence). The CDR3 contains 14 residues. V lost 2 bases to trimming and J lost 7 bases; unmatched junction nucleotides: 8. In DNA form, the CDR3 reads TGTGCCAGCAGCTTCGACAGGGGTACAGGGGAGCAGTACTTC. Protein: CASSFDRGTGEQYF.

This clonotype was counted between two and nine times. The rearrangement links TRBV20-1 to TRBJ2-2; D may be TRBD1 or TRBD2 (5 bases each). The V gene lost 5 bases and the J gene lost 4 bases, with 11 bases spanning the gap. CDR1 and CDR2 (germline): DFQATT, SNEGSKA (reference sequence). This CDR3 contains 13 residues. CDR3 DNA: TGCAGTGCTTCCGGGACGGCCACCGGGGAGCTGTTTTTT. Residues: CSASGTATGELFF.